The 32 T cell receptor beta chains below all came from one sample that was sequenced in a study of shared clonotypes between healthy human individuals. Profiling relied on immunoSEQ multiplex PCR, and the TCRdb table lists in-frame clones only, not all of them. The sample holds about 460,000 clones, around 77% seen once. Sequenced: PBMCs. The receptor source for this set is a woman in her thirties or forties in good health. Some clones in this sample may be carry-over from other donors' samples.

This clone was counted between two and nine times. The J gene is TRBJ2-7, the V gene TRBV30, with D unresolved. The CDR3 runs to 13 residues. The germline gives CDR1 GTSNPN, CDR2 SVGIG (reference sequence). The V gene lost 2 bases and the J gene lost 7 bases, with 15 bases spanning the gap. This chain's CDR3 is CAWSPGSQWEQYF. DNA for the CDR3: TGTGCCTGGAGTCCCGGGTCCCAATGGGAGCAGTACTTC.

The chain is built from TRBV28 and TRBJ2-7; possible D gene TRBD2, 7 bases. Trimming removed 6 bases from V and 0 bases from J, with 15 bases in between. The germline V gene has CDR1 MDHEN and CDR2 SYDVKM. This CDR3 is 15 amino acids long. The CDR3 reads CASRGRGASSYEQYF. The CDR3 bases are TGTGCCAGCAGGGGTCGGGGGGCTAGCTCCTACGAGCAGTACTTC.

As for this clone: This likely traces to a read error, being one base from a far larger clone. This chain joins TRBV30 and TRBJ2-7; 8 bases fit TRBD2. The end of the DNA fits TRBJ2-5 better, so the J call may be wrong. This CDR3 is built from 13 residues. Per the germline V gene, CDR1 is GTSNPN and CDR2 is SVGIG (reference sequence). The CDR3, as DNA: TGTGCCTGGCGCCGGACGGGGGGGCAGACCCAGTACTTC. Its translation: CAWRRTGGQTQYF.

V usage is TRBV7-9 and J usage is TRBJ2-3, with D possibly TRBD2 on 6 matching bases. CDR1 is SEHNR, CDR2 FQNEAQ, per germline (reference sequence). The CDR3 totals 15 residues. V shed 6 bases and J shed 2 bases, with 15 bases lying between them. Here the CDR3 DNA reads TGTGCCAGCAGTCCGGGGGACGGGGCCACAGATACGCAGTATTTT. Protein product: CASSPGDGATDTQYF.

The rearrangement joins TRBV7-2 to TRBJ2-1; the match to TRBD2 covers 15 bases. V lost 5 bases and J lost 6; bases outside the gene matches: 5. The CDR3 is 16 amino acids. The V gene's germline CDR1 is SGHTA and CDR2 FQGNSA. The CDR3 sequence is CASSRGLAGGSNEQFF. DNA of the CDR3: TGTGCCAGCAGCCGGGGACTAGCGGGAGGTAGCAATGAGCAGTTCTTC.

The chain employs TRBV6-1 and TRBJ2-7; D is possibly TRBD2 (5 bases). Between the trimmed V and J ends, which lost 8 bases and 2 bases, there was a span of 13 bases. The CDR3 spans 13 residues. CDR1 is MNHNS and CDR2 is SASEGT in the germline V gene. CDR3 DNA sequence: TGTGCCAGCGGTAAACTAGGCCCCTACGAGCAGTACTTC. Translated, it gives CASGKLGPYEQYF.

J is TRBJ2-7 and V is TRBV28, with D unresolved. The length of the CDR3 is 13 residues. The V end was cut by 8 bases, the J end by 4 bases, with 15 bases between. Germline assignment: CDR1 MDHEN and CDR2 SYDVKM. DNA for the CDR3: TGTGCCAGCGGGTCTCTCCCGCAGTACGAGCAGTACTTC. Its translation is CASGSLPQYEQYF.

This rearrangement joins TRBV6-6 to TRBJ2-7; D perhaps matches TRBD2 (6 bases). The CDR3 is made up of 13 amino acids. Germline V gene data show CDR1 as MNHNY and CDR2 as SVGAGI (reference sequence). V lost 4 bases, J lost 6 bases, and 13 bases lay in between. The CDR3 bases are TGTGCCAGCAGTTCGACGGGACTTGGCGAGCAGTACTTC. Its protein product is CASSSTGLGEQYF.

This clone was found once. V and J are TRBV7-9 and TRBJ1-4, with D perhaps TRBD1 (6 bases). V lost 1 base and J lost 3, with 12 bases in between. The CDR3 runs to 16 residues. Germline V lookup: CDR1 SEHNR, CDR2 FQNEAQ (reference sequence). Written as DNA, the CDR3 is TGTGCCAGCAGCTTAGTGCCAGGGGAGGCTAATGAAAAACTGTTTTTT. Residues: CASSLVPGEANEKLFF. Full variable domain (outside the CDR3, taken from reference TRBV7-9 and TRBJ1-4): DTGVSQNPRHKITKRGQNVTFRCDPISEHNRLYWYRQTLGQGPEFLTYFQNEAQLEKSRLLSDRFSAERPKGSFSTLEIQRTEQGDSAMYLCASSLVPGEANEKLFFGSGTQLSVL.

The chain has TRBV7-8 and TRBJ2-5; tentatively, D is TRBD1 (7 bases). The CDR3 consists of 14 residues. The V end lost 4 bases, the J end lost 7 bases, and 16 bases lay between the germline ends. Germline CDR1 SGHVS, CDR2 FQNEAQ. CDR3 nucleotide sequence: TGTGCCAGCAGCTCCGGGACAGTGCGGGGGACCCAGTACTTC. It encodes CASSSGTVRGTQYF.

This clone was seen more than once but under ten times. The CDR3 region is CASSPLSNQPQHF. As DNA, the CDR3 is TGTGCCAGCAGCCCCCTAAGCAATCAGCCCCAGCATTTT. The V and J genes are TRBV11-2 and TRBJ1-5; no reliable D call. This CDR3 is built from 13 residues. The V and J ends lost 5 bases and 1 base respectively, with 6 bases between them. Germline V gene sequence: CDR1 SGHAT, CDR2 FQNNGV.

About this clone itself: A read error is the likely source, as a far larger clone sits one nucleotide away. Other DNA sequences of this sample code for an identical CDR3. This chain joins TRBV4-1 and TRBJ1-1; tentative D call: TRBD1 (5 bases). The germline V gene encodes CDR1 MGHRA and CDR2 YSYEKL. Trimming took 4 bases from V and 5 from J, leaving 20 bases between them. This CDR3 is 16 amino acids long. In DNA, the CDR3 is TGCGCCAGCAGCCCACCCAAGGGACGGGCACATACTGAAGCTTTCTTT. Its protein is CASSPPKGRAHTEAFF.

The J gene is TRBJ2-7, the V gene TRBV16; D not certain. V lost 4 bases, J lost 3 bases, and 13 bases lay in between. The CDR3 is made up of 14 amino acids. Germline V lookup: CDR1 KGHSY, CDR2 FQNENV. CDR3 DNA sequence: TGTGCCAGCAGCCCCCACGGTTCCATCTACGAGCAGTACTTC. Protein product: CASSPHGSIYEQYF. The full variable domain, rest sourced from reference TRBV16 and TRBJ2-7, is GEEVAQTPKHLVRGEGQKAKLYCAPIKGHSYVFWYQQVLKNEFKFLISFQNENVFDETGMPKERFSAKCLPNSPCSLEIQATKLEDSAVYFCASSPHGSIYEQYFGPGTRLTVT.

CDR3 protein: CASSLRAGVNEQFF. The CDR3 DNA reads TGTGCCAGCAGCTTACGAGCAGGTGTCAATGAGCAGTTCTTC. J is TRBJ2-1 and V is TRBV7-8; unclear D gene. The CDR3 contains 14 residues. The V and J ends lost 2 bases and 6 bases respectively, with 11 bases between them. Germline assignment: CDR1 SGHVS and CDR2 FQNEAQ.

Only one count was recorded for this clone. This rearrangement joins TRBV10-3 to TRBJ1-4; no firm D call. Germline V gives CDR1 ENHRY, CDR2 SYGVKD. CDR3 length: 15 residues. The V and J ends lost 4 bases and 3 bases respectively, with 12 bases between them. Here the CDR3 reads CAISGTEAANEKLFF. In DNA form, the CDR3 reads TGTGCCATCAGTGGTACAGAAGCAGCTAATGAAAAACTGTTTTTT.

CDR3 amino acids: CASSLKPGHSLSSGNTIYF. In nucleotides, the CDR3 is TGTGCCAGCAGTTTAAAACCGGGTCACAGTTTGAGCTCTGGAAACACCATATATTTT. V is TRBV28 and J is TRBJ1-3; no clear D. This CDR3 comprises 19 residues. V was clipped by 2 bases and J by 0 bases, with 20 bases between them. Germline CDR1 reads MDHEN; CDR2 reads SYDVKM.

This chain connects TRBV10-3 to TRBJ2-6, with TRBD1 identical over 9 bases. V was clipped by 4 bases and J by 4 bases; unmatched bases: 5. Germline V gene lookup returns CDR1 ENHRY and CDR2 SYGVKD. The CDR3 runs 16 residues. The CDR3 sequence: CAISVNRGLGANVLTF. CDR3 DNA sequence: TGTGCCATCAGTGTTAACAGGGGGCTGGGGGCCAACGTCCTGACTTTC.

This sequence joins TRBV30 and TRBJ1-4; D gene uncertain. V was pared by 1 base and J by 0 bases, with 9 bases between. From germline, CDR1 is GTSNPN and CDR2 SVGIG (reference sequence). The length of the CDR3 is 15 residues. The CDR3 DNA follows: TGTGCCTGGAGTGATACGGAGCCAACTAATGAAAAACTGTTTTTT. It encodes CAWSDTEPTNEKLFF. The whole variable domain, filled in from reference TRBV30 and TRBJ1-4, reads SQTIHQWPATLVQPVGSPLSLECTVEGTSNPNLYWYRQAAGRGLQLLFYSVGIGQISSEVPQNLSASRPQDRQFILSSKKLLLSDSGFYLCAWSDTEPTNEKLFFGSGTQLSVL.

V and J are TRBV5-1 and TRBJ1-1; no firm D call. The V gene's germline CDR1 is SGHRS and CDR2 YFSETQ. The V end was cut by 7 bases, the J end by 1 base, with 14 bases between. This CDR3 comprises 14 residues. This chain's CDR3 is CASSLVEPNTEAFF. CDR3 in DNA: TGCGCCAGCTCCCTGGTGGAGCCGAACACTGAAGCTTTCTTT.

The chain couples TRBV20-1 to TRBJ2-1; no clear D gene. The CDR3 is 11 amino acids. V was cut by 7 bases and J by 8 bases, with 12 bases left in between. Germline V gene data show CDR1 as DFQATT and CDR2 as SNEGSKA (reference sequence). The CDR3 here is CSVQTRDEQFF. The DNA for the CDR3 is TGCAGTGTCCAGACCCGGGATGAGCAGTTCTTC.

A note on this clone: A read error is the likely source, as a far larger clone sits one nucleotide away. The chain recombines TRBV28 with TRBJ2-5, with D perhaps matching TRBD1 or TRBD2 (5 bases each). The CDR3 covers 14 residues. Germline lookup yields CDR1 MDHEN and CDR2 SYDVKM. The CDR3 DNA reads as TGTGCCAGCAAGAGGAGGCCAGGGCAAGAGGCCCAGTACTTC. Amino acids: CASKRRPGQEAQYF.

The rearrangement links TRBV4-2 to TRBJ2-1; 8 bases line up with TRBD2. Unmatched junction bases numbered 10, after V lost 0 bases and J lost 0 bases. This CDR3 is built from 19 residues. Germline CDR1 and CDR2: LGHNA and YNFKEQ. The CDR3 here is CASSQDFRLALSSYNEQFF. In nucleotides, the CDR3 is TGTGCCAGCAGCCAAGATTTCCGACTAGCGCTGAGCTCCTACAATGAGCAGTTCTTC.

Regarding this clone: Other nucleotide sequences in the sample specify the same CDR3. The chain links TRBV9 to TRBJ2-2, with D uncertain. CDR1 and CDR2 from the germline V gene are SGDLS and YYNGEE. The CDR3 is 14 residues long. Trimming shortened V by 0 bases and J by 2 bases, and 5 bases separated the two germline ends. The CDR3 DNA follows: TGTGCCAGCAGCGTAGGGCGTAACACCGGGGAGCTGTTTTTT. Protein sequence: CASSVGRNTGELFF.

The chain recombines TRBV13 with TRBJ2-3; D perhaps matches TRBD2 (6 bases). The ends were cut back, 5 bases at V and 2 bases at J, with 14 bases in the middle. The CDR3 runs to 15 residues. From germline, CDR1 is PRHDT and CDR2 FYEKMQ (reference sequence). Here the CDR3 DNA reads TGTGCCAGCAGCCACACGGGAGCGAACACAGATACGCAGTATTTT. It specifies CASSHTGANTDTQYF.

This clone was picked up a small number of times. The chain has TRBV5-4 and TRBJ1-3; no firm D call. The germline gives CDR1 SGHNT, CDR2 YYREEE (reference sequence). This CDR3 spans 14 amino acids. The V and J ends lost 3 bases and 0 bases respectively, with 7 bases between them. DNA of the CDR3: TGTGCCAGCAGCTGGGGTTCCTCTGGAAACACCATATATTTT. The encoded protein is CASSWGSSGNTIYF.

With respect to this clone: It differs at one base from a far larger clone, so likely a read error. The rearrangement links TRBV30 to TRBJ1-5; D is possibly TRBD1 (5 bases). This CDR3 spans 14 amino acids. Germline-derived CDR1 and CDR2 are GTSNPN and SVGIG (reference sequence). Written as DNA, the CDR3 is TGTGCCTGGACCAATGGGGGGGGAAATCAGTCCCAGCATTTT. It yields the protein CAWTNGGGNQSQHF. The whole variable domain, remainder taken from reference TRBV30 and TRBJ1-5, is SQTIHQWPATLVQPVGSPLSLECTVEGTSNPNLYWYRQAAGRGLQLLFYSVGIGQISSEVPQNLSASRPQDRQFILSSKKLLLSDSGFYLCAWTNGGGNQSQHFGDGTRLSIL.

V and J are TRBV6-6 and TRBJ2-7; tentative D call: TRBD1 (7 bases). Looked up from germline, CDR1 is MNHNY and CDR2 is SVGAGI (reference sequence). V was cut by 4 bases and J by 13 bases, with 17 bases left in between. This CDR3 has 12 amino acids. The CDR3 DNA reads as TGTGCCAGCAGTTTCCAGGGGGAGGCGGTCTACTTC. It is translated as CASSFQGEAVYF.

V usage is TRBV28 and J usage is TRBJ2-5; D possibly corresponds to TRBD2 (5 bases). The CDR3 runs 14 residues. The V and J ends lost 6 bases and 6 bases respectively, with 17 bases between them. From germline, CDR1 is MDHEN and CDR2 SYDVKM. In nucleotides, the CDR3 is TGTGCCAGCAGACCGGGCGGCGACGGGAAGACCCAGTACTTC. Amino acid sequence: CASRPGGDGKTQYF.

The V and J genes are TRBV25-1 and TRBJ2-1; a possible D gene is TRBD1 (6 bases). The CDR3 is made up of 15 amino acids. The germline V gene has CDR1 MGHDK and CDR2 SYGVNS. V dropped 3 bases and J dropped 4 bases, with 13 bases sitting between them. The CDR3 is CASSDTTGVYNEQFF. The CDR3 DNA reads as TGTGCCAGCAGTGACACGACAGGAGTGTACAATGAGCAGTTCTTC.

V and J are TRBV4-1 and TRBJ2-7, with 8 bases aligning to TRBD1. V dropped 1 base and J dropped 4; count of bases not matched to a gene: 9. The CDR3 has 16 amino acids. Germline V gene lookup returns CDR1 MGHRA and CDR2 YSYEKL. This chain's CDR3 is CASSQAQTGVRYEQYF. Written as DNA, the CDR3 is TGCGCCAGCAGCCAAGCTCAGACAGGGGTACGGTACGAGCAGTACTTC.

The chain carries TRBV7-9 and TRBJ2-5; 8 bases are shared with TRBD1. CDR3 length: 14 residues. Per germline, CDR1 SEHNR and CDR2 FQNEAQ (reference sequence). J lost 4 bases, V lost 3 bases, and 4 bases had no gene match. CDR3 coding DNA: TGTGCCAGCAGCTTGGGGGGACAGGCAGAGACCCAGTACTTC. Translated, it gives CASSLGGQAETQYF.

This clone was seen a single time. This chain joins TRBV28 and TRBJ1-4, with D unclear. Germline V CDR1 and CDR2: MDHEN, SYDVKM. This CDR3 has 12 amino acids. Trimming removed 7 bases from V and 5 bases from J, with 8 bases in between. DNA of the CDR3: TGTGCCAGCATAGGATTCAATGAAAAACTGTTTTTT. Its protein is CASIGFNEKLFF.